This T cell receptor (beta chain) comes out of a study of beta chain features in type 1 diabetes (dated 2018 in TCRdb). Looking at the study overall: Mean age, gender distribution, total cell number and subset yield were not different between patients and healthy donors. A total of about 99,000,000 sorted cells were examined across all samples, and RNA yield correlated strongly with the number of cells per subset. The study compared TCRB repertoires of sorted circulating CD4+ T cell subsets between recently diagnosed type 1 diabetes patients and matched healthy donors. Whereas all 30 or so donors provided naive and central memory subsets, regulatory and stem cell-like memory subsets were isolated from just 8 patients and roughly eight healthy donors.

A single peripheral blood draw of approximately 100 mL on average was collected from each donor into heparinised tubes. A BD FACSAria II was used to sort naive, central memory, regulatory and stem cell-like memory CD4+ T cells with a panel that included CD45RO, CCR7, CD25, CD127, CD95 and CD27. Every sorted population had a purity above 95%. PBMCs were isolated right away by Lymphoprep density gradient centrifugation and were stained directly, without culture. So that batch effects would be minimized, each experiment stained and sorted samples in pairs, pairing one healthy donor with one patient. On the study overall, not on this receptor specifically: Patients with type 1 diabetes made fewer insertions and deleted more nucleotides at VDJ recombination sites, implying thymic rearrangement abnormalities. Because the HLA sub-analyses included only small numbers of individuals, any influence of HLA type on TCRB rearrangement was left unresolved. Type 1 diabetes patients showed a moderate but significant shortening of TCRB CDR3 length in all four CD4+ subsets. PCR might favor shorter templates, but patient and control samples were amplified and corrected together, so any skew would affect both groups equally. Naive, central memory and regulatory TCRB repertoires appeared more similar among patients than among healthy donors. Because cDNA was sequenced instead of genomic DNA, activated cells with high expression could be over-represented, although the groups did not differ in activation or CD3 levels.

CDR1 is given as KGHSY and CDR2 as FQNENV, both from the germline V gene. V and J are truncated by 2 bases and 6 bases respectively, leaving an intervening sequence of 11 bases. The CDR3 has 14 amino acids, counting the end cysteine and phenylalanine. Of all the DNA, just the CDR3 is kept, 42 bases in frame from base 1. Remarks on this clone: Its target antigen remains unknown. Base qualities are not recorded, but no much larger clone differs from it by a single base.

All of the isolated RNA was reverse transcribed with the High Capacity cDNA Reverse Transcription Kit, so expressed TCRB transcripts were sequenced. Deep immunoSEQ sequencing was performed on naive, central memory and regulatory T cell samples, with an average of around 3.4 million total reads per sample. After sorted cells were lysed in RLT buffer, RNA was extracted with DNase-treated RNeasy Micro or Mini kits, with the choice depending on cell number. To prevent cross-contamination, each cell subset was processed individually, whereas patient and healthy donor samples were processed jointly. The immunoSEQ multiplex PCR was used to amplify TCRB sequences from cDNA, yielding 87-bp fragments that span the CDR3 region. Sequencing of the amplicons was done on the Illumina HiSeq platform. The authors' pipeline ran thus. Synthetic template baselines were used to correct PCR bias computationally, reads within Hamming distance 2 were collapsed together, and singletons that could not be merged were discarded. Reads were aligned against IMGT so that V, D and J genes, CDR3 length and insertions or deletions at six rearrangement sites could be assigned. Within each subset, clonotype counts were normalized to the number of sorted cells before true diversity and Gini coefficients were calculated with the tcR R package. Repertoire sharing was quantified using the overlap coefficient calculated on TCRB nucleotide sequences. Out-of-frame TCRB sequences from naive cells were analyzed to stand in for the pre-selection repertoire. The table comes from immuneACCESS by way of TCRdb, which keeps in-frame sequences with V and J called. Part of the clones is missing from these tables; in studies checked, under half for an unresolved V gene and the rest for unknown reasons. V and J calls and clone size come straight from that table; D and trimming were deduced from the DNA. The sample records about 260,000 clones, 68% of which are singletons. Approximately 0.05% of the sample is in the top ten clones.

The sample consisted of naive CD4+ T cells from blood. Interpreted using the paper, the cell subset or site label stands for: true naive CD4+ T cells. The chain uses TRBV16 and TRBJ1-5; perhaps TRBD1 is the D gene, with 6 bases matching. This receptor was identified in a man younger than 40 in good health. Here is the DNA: TGTGCCAGCAGCCAAGAAAGGGGGTCTCAGCCCCAGCATTTT. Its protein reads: CASSQERGSQPQHF.